This TCR beta chain is from a study of identical twins. Overall study findings and caveats: Beta out-of-frame sequences displayed a weaker excess of sharing between twins.

TCRdb fed the 5' RACE reads into MiXCR, producing one record per CDR3 protein. Of 1.5 million to 2 million distinct CDR3 sequences in the sample, 32% were seen once. This clonotype was found many times. Its specificity is unknown. Since a much larger clone is just one base distant, this may be a read error. Healthy Caucasians were all of the donors. The CDR3 is 11 amino acids. Germline loops: CDR1 SGHDN, CDR2 FVKESK. The ends were cut back, 2 bases at V and 8 bases at J, with 4 bases in the middle. This receptor was obtained from a newborn girl in good health. This sequence joins TRBV14 and TRBJ2-1, with unresolved D. The sequencing input was cord blood. The CDR3 nucleotides are TGTGCCAGCAGCCAATACGATGAGCAGTTCTTC. This sequence encodes CASSQYDEQFF.